The present TCR beta chain was sequenced within a study of untreated major depressive disorder. This clone came up a few times. Its antigen remains unidentified. Trimming cost V 4 bases and J 2 bases; bases outside gene matches: 8. There are 16 residues in the CDR3. The V gene's germline CDR1 is SGHAT and CDR2 FQNNGV. Profiling relied on immunoSEQ multiplex PCR, and the TCRdb table lists in-frame clones only, not all of them. The sample shows roughly 22,000 clones, roughly nine tenths of them seen only once. Whole-study findings and limits: In every subject, the five largest TRBV05-01 clones were private. TRBV05-01 (Vbeta 5.1) usage was higher in CD4+ T cells of depressed patients than controls.

Sequenced input: CD4+ T cells from PBMCs. The chain links TRBV11-2 to TRBJ2-1; 7 bases line up with TRBD2. The source of this sequence is a middle-aged woman in good health. Here the CDR3 DNA reads TGTGCCAGCAGCTCCCTCGGGCGGGGGACCTACAATGAGCAGTTCTTC. Amino acids: CASSSLGRGTYNEQFF.